The 11 T cell receptor beta chains listed next were all sequenced from one sample in a study of OX40 agonist ivuxolimab in advanced cancers. The method behind the library was the immunoSEQ multiplex PCR assay. TCRdb stores this immuneACCESS table with in-frame sequences only. Part of the clones is absent; in the studies checked, under half of the shortfall reflects unresolved V genes, and no reason is known for the rest. Recorded for this sample are some 33,000 clones; roughly 89% of them occurred a single time. The ten largest clones add up to 36% of the sample. This specimen consisted of CD4+ or CD8+ T cells sorted from blood, obtained in a trial of the OX40 agonist ivuxolimab. The receptors shown here come from an adult with an advanced solid tumor such as melanoma, head and neck, liver or kidney cancer.

This clone was observed once. The chain joins TRBV7-9 to TRBJ2-3, with D unclear. The CDR3 is made up of 13 amino acids. Germline loops: CDR1 SEHNR, CDR2 FQNEAQ (reference sequence). The V end was cut by 5 bases, the J end by 4 bases, with 10 bases between. The CDR3 here is CASSQTVPDTQYF. The CDR3 nucleotides are TGTGCCAGCAGCCAGACGGTCCCAGATACGCAGTATTTT.

This clone showed up just a few times. The rearrangement links TRBV19 to TRBJ1-2; unclear D gene. V gave up 3 bases and J gave up 0 bases, with 14 bases separating them. The CDR3 length is 16 residues. CDR1 LNHDA and CDR2 SQIVND come from the germline V gene (reference sequence). CDR3 sequence (DNA): TGTGCCAGTAGTATGGCACCTCTCTCTTCTAACTATGGCTACACCTTC. It is translated as CASSMAPLSSNYGYTF.

The chain uses TRBV18 and TRBJ2-7, with 7 bases that match TRBD1. In germline, CDR1 is KGHSH, CDR2 LQKENI. The CDR3 runs 15 residues. After removal of 4 bases from V and 0 bases from J, the junction contained 6 bases not matched to a gene. CDR3 protein: CASSRTGTDSYEQYF. The DNA of the CDR3 is TGTGCCAGCTCACGGACCGGGACAGACTCCTACGAGCAGTACTTC.

The CDR3, as DNA: TGTGCCAGCACCATCTCAGGCGGCTACGAGCAGTACTTC. Its translation: CASTISGGYEQYF. V and J are TRBV6-5 and TRBJ2-7, with D unresolved. The CDR3 is 13 residues long. From germline, CDR1 is MNHEY and CDR2 SVGAGI. The ends were cut back, 7 bases at V and 3 bases at J, with 13 bases in the middle.

This chain uses TRBV14 with TRBJ2-6, with D unclear. Germline lookup yields CDR1 SGHDN and CDR2 FVKESK. The CDR3 has 15 residues. Trimming took 4 bases from V and 0 from J, leaving 7 bases between them. This chain's CDR3 is CASSPRLSGANVLTF. The CDR3 bases are TGTGCCAGCAGCCCGAGGCTCTCTGGGGCCAACGTCCTGACTTTC. Combining the CDR3 with reference TRBV14 and TRBJ2-6 gives the whole variable domain EAGVTQFPSHSVIEKGQTVTLRCDPISGHDNLYWYRRVMGKEIKFLLHFVKESKQDESGMPNNRFLAERTGGTYSTLKVQPAELEDSGVYFCASSPRLSGANVLTFGAGSRLTVL.

The chain links TRBV7-3 to TRBJ2-1; TRBD2 matches 9 bases. V lost 4 bases and J lost 12; bases outside the gene matches: 16. The V gene's germline CDR1 is SGHTA and CDR2 FQGTGA. The CDR3 consists of 16 residues. The CDR3 sequence is CASSSPPKAGGQLQFF. For the CDR3, the DNA is TGTGCCAGCAGCTCCCCCCCCAAAGCGGGAGGTCAATTGCAGTTCTTC.

This chain connects TRBV7-9 to TRBJ2-1, with D uncertain. The V end was cut by 3 bases, the J end by 4 bases, with 4 bases between. Germline lookup yields CDR1 SEHNR and CDR2 FQNEAQ (reference sequence). CDR3 size: 12 residues. CDR3 bases: TGTGCCAGCAGCTTCTGGTACAATGAGCAGTTCTTC. Protein: CASSFWYNEQFF.

In its sample, this clone was seen once. The V and J genes are TRBV6-5 and TRBJ2-2, with 7 positions matching TRBD1. The CDR3 consists of 15 residues. Germline CDR1 is MNHEY and CDR2 is SVGAGI. V shed 2 bases and J 3 bases; nucleotides not matched to a gene: 3. CDR3 nucleotide sequence: TGTGCCAGCAGTTACACGGGACAGCACACCGGGGAGCTGTTTTTT. Protein sequence: CASSYTGQHTGELFF.

J is TRBJ2-1 and V is TRBV7-9, with unresolved D. The CDR3 consists of 11 residues. From germline, CDR1 is SEHNR and CDR2 FQNEAQ (reference sequence). With 5 bases removed from V and 8 bases from J, the gap between germline ends came to 7 bases. The CDR3 is CASSSSYEQFF. CDR3 coding DNA: TGTGCCAGCAGCAGCAGTTATGAGCAGTTCTTC.

The V and J genes are TRBV7-6 and TRBJ1-1; no definite D call. The CDR3 is 16 amino acids. Germline V gene lookup returns CDR1 SGHVS and CDR2 FNYEAQ. Deletions cut 1 base from V and 2 bases from J, with 14 bases between. CDR3 DNA sequence: TGTGCCAGCAGCTTAGGTGGTCAGATTGTTAACACTGAAGCTTTCTTT. It specifies CASSLGGQIVNTEAFF. The complete variable domain, with remaining parts taken from reference TRBV7-6 and TRBJ1-1, reads GAGVSQSPRYKVTKRGQDVALRCDPISGHVSLYWYRQALGQGPEFLTYFNYEAQQDKSGLPNDRFSAERPEGSISTLTIQRTEQRDSAMYRCASSLGGQIVNTEAFFGQGTRLTVV.

The chain combines TRBV19 with TRBJ2-1, with D maybe TRBD2 (5 bases). This CDR3 has 15 residues. Germline V gives CDR1 LNHDA, CDR2 SQIVND (reference sequence). The V gene lost 1 base and the J gene lost 4 bases, with 11 bases spanning the gap. The CDR3 protein is CASSIASRGYNEQFF. The DNA for the CDR3 is TGTGCCAGTAGTATAGCCTCCCGCGGGTACAATGAGCAGTTCTTC.